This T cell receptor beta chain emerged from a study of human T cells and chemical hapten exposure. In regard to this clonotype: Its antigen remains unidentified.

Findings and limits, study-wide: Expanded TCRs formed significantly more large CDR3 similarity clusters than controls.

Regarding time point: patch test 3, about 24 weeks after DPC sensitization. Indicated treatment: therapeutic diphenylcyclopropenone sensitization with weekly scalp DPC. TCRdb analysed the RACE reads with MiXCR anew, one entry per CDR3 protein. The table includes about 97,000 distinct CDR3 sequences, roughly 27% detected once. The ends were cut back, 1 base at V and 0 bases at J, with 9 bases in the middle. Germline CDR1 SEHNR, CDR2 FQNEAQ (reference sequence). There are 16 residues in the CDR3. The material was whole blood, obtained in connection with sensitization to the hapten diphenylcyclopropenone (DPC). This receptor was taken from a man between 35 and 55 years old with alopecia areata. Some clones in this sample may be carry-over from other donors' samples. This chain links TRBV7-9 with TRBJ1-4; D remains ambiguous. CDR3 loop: CASSLDRTATNEKLFF. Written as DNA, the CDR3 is TGTGCCAGCAGCTTAGACAGAACGGCAACTAATGAAAAACTGTTTTTT.